These T cell receptor beta chains were read from a single sample in a study of blood T cell repertoires in COVID-19. The repertoire was sequenced with immunoSEQ multiplex PCR; TCRdb's copy has only in-frame clones and lacks some. The sample lists about 69,000 clones, 60% to 80% seen once, with around 47% in the top ten. The sequenced sample was peripheral blood. The receptors originated from a human donor in a cohort sampled during active COVID-19. Each CDR3 is given with its conserved first and last residue. D genes are given only for firm matches. The listing skips clone size in some rows; elsewhere it reads once, few, many or a size class.

cdr3_aa cdr3_nt d_call v_call clone_size j_call
CASSQETRSDEQFF TGTGCCAGCAGCCAAGAAACCCGGTCCGATGAGCAGTTCTTC . TRBV4-2 . TRBJ2-1
CATSDSDRWDQETQYF TGTGCCACCAGTGATTCGGACAGATGGGACCAAGAGACCCAGTACTTC . TRBV24-1 . TRBJ2-5
CASSPNSYGDTQYF TGTGCCAGCAGCCCGAATAGCTATGGTGATACGCAGTATTTT . TRBV7-9 . TRBJ2-3
CASSSGTDYGYTF TGTGCCAGCAGTTCCGGGACTGATTATGGCTACACCTTC . TRBV6-5 . TRBJ1-2
CASSSTRRSEQFF TGTGCCAGCAGCTCTACCCGTAGAAGTGAGCAGTTCTTC . TRBV7-2 . TRBJ2-1
CASGEPRGTQYF TGTGCCAGCGGAGAGCCGCGGGGGACCCAGTACTTC . TRBV6-5 . TRBJ2-5
CARKVASGRLPWQFF TGTGCCAGAAAGGTAGCTAGCGGGAGACTACCATGGCAGTTCTTC TRBD2 TRBV19 . TRBJ2-1
CASREPGLAKDTQYF TGTGCCAGCAGGGAACCGGGACTAGCAAAGGATACGCAGTATTTT TRBD2 TRBV2 few TRBJ2-3
CASGLVQGGGSGEQFF TGTGCTAGTGGTTTGGTACAGGGTGGGGGTAGTGGTGAGCAGTTCTTC . TRBV12-5 . TRBJ2-1
CASRLQGASNYGYTF TGTGCCAGCAGATTGCAGGGGGCGAGTAACTATGGCTACACCTTC TRBD1 TRBV5-5 . TRBJ1-2
CATSVFIGDREIWEQYF TGTGCCACCAGTGTCTTTATAGGGGACAGGGAGATTTGGGAGCAGTACTTC TRBD1 TRBV24-1 . TRBJ2-7
CASSYSASGANVLTF TGTGCCAGCAGTTACTCGGCCTCTGGGGCCAACGTCCTGACTTTC . TRBV6-5 . TRBJ2-6
CASSDGQGGNSPLHF TGTGCCAGCAGTGACGGACAGGGGGGAAATTCACCCCTCCACTTT TRBD1 TRBV6-1 . TRBJ1-6
CASSLIGTRAYEQYF TGTGCCAGCAGTTTAATAGGGACTCGAGCCTACGAGCAGTACTTC . TRBV28 . TRBJ2-7
CAWSSNTGELFF TGTGCCTGGAGCTCGAACACCGGGGAGCTGTTTTTT . TRBV30 few TRBJ2-2
CASSTGGRERGPQHF TGTGCCAGTAGCACCGGGGGGAGGGAAAGAGGGCCCCAGCATTTT . TRBV19 . TRBJ1-5
CASSAPPGQTEAFF TGTGCCAGCAGCGCCCCCCCGGGACAGACTGAAGCTTTCTTT TRBD1 TRBV9 . TRBJ1-1
CASSIGAGVTGELFF TGTGCCAGCAGTATCGGAGCGGGAGTCACCGGGGAGCTGTTTTTT TRBD2 TRBV5-6 . TRBJ2-2
CASSPGKESSPLHF TGTGCCAGCAGCCCGGGGAAGGAGAGTTCACCCCTCCACTTT . TRBV11-2 . TRBJ1-6
CASSVDRRPNNSPLHF TGTGCCAGCAGTGTCGACAGGCGTCCTAATAATTCACCCCTCCACTTT . TRBV28 . TRBJ1-6
CASSAGLLGETQYF TGTGCCAGCAGCGCCGGACTCCTCGGGGAGACCCAGTACTTC . TRBV6-5 . TRBJ2-5
CASSTGQSTDTQYF TGTGCCAGCAGCACCGGACAGAGCACAGATACGCAGTATTTT . TRBV7-2 few TRBJ2-3
CASSSDQPQHF TGTGCCAGCAGTTCGGATCAGCCCCAGCATTTT . TRBV12-3/TRBV12-4 . TRBJ1-5
CASSLQGGSYEQYF TGTGCCAGTAGCCTACAGGGTGGGTCCTACGAGCAGTACTTC . TRBV19 . TRBJ2-7
CASSTYRERNQPQHF TGTGCCAGCAGTACCTACAGGGAGCGCAATCAGCCCCAGCATTTT . TRBV27 . TRBJ1-5
CASSLDRGYSGANVLTF TGTGCCAGCAGCTTGGACAGGGGGTACTCTGGGGCCAACGTCCTGACTTTC TRBD1 TRBV5-8 . TRBJ2-6
CATSDGTGFRQYF TGTGCCACCAGTGACGGGACAGGGTTTCGCCAGTACTTC TRBD1 TRBV24-1 many TRBJ2-5
CAWSVGRTNYGYTF TGTGCCTGGAGTGTGGGGAGAACTAACTATGGCTACACCTTC . TRBV30 . TRBJ1-2
CASSVSGTALTEAFF TGTGCCAGCAGCGTCTCAGGGACAGCCCTCACTGAAGCTTTCTTT TRBD1 TRBV9 . TRBJ1-1
CASSWAGYEQYF TGTGCTAGCAGTTGGGCGGGCTACGAGCAGTACTTC . TRBV7-7 . TRBJ2-7
CASSSGSQFISPLHF TGTGCCAGCAGTTCGGGGTCCCAATTTATTTCACCCCTCCACTTT . TRBV28 . TRBJ1-6
CASSLRSGSPYEQYF TGTGCCAGCAGCTTAAGGAGCGGGAGTCCCTACGAGCAGTACTTC TRBD2 TRBV7-9 . TRBJ2-7
CASSSRQGNTEAFF TGTGCCAGTAGTTCCCGACAGGGGAACACTGAAGCTTTCTTT TRBD1 TRBV19 . TRBJ1-1
CASGQGDGSPETQYF TGTGCCAGCGGCCAAGGAGACGGATCCCCCGAGACCCAGTACTTC . TRBV25-1 few TRBJ2-5
CATSTGGSRNTIYF TGTGCCACCAGCACCGGGGGATCTCGGAACACCATATATTTT . TRBV24-1 . TRBJ1-3